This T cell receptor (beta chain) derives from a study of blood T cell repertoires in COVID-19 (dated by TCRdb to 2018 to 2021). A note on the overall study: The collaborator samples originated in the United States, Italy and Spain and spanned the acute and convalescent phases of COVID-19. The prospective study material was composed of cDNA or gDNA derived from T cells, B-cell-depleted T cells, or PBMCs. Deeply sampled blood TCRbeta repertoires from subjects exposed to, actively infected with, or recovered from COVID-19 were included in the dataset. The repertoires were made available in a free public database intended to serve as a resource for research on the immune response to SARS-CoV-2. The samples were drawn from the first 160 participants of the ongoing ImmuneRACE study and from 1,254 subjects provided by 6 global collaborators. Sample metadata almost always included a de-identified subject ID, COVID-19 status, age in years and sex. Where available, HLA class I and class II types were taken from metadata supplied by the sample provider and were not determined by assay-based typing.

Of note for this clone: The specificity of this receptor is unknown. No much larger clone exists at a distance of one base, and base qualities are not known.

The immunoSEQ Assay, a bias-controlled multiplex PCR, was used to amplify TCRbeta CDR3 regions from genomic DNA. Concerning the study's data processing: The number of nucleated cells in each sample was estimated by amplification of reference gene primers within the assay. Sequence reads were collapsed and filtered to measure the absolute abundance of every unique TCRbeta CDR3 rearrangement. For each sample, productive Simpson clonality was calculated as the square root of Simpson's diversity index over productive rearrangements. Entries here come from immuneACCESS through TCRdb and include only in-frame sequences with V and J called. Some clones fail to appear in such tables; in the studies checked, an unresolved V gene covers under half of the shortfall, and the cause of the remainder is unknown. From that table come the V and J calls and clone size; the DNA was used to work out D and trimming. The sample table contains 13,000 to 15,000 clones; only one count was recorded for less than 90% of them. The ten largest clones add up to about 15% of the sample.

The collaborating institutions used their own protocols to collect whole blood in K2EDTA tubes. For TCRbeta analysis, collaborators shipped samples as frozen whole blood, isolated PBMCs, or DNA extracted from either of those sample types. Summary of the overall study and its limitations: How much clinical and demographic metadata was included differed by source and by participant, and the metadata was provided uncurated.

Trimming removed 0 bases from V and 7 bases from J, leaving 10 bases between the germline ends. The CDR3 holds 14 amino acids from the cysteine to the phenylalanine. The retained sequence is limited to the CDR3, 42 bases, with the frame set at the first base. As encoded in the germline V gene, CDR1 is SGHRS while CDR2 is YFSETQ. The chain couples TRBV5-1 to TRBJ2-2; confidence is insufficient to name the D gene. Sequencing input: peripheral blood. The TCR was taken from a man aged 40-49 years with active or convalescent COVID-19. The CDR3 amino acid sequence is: CASSLAPSYGELFF. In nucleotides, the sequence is TGCGCCAGCAGCTTGGCCCCTAGTTACGGGGAGCTGTTTTTT.